The 14 T cell receptor beta chains reported below all come from one sample, sequenced in a study of T cell responses to AZD1222 COVID-19 vaccine. Clones were sequenced by immunoSEQ multiplex PCR, and TCRdb holds only the in-frame ones, with some missing. The profile shows some 130,000 clones, around 90% of them singletons. Material: peripheral blood, obtained on day 0 of AZD1222 vaccination. The origin of the receptors is an adult in good health.

This chain joins TRBV15 and TRBJ2-3; possibly TRBD2 for D (5 bases). The ends were cut back, 4 bases at V and 2 bases at J, with 7 bases in the middle. This CDR3 region has 13 residues. Germline assignment: CDR1 LNHNV and CDR2 YYDKDF (reference sequence). The CDR3 DNA follows: TGTGCCACCAGCAAGCGGTCCACAGATACGCAGTATTTT. It specifies CATSKRSTDTQYF.

This chain links TRBV19 with TRBJ2-1, with D tentatively TRBD1 (5 bases). This CDR3 contains 13 residues. The V gene's germline CDR1 is LNHDA and CDR2 SQIVND (reference sequence). V lost 4 bases, J lost 7 bases, and 11 bases lay in between. DNA of the CDR3: TGTGCCAGTAGTACAGGGCTGGGAAATGAGCAGTTCTTC. Its protein is CASSTGLGNEQFF.

Only a few counts were recorded for this clone. The V and J genes are TRBV11-2 and TRBJ1-6; D perhaps matches TRBD1 (5 bases). The CDR3 length is 16 residues. The V end was cut by 1 base, the J end by 7 bases, with 14 bases between. Germline CDR1 is SGHAT and CDR2 is FQNNGV. CDR3 sequence: CASSLGRGRQNSPLHF. The DNA for the CDR3 is TGTGCCAGCAGCTTAGGGCGGGGCAGACAAAATTCACCCCTCCACTTT.

This sequence joins TRBV10-3 and TRBJ1-1; 7 nucleotides match TRBD1. CDR1 is ENHRY, CDR2 SYGVKD, per germline. Trimming removed 3 bases from V and 1 base from J; junction bases left unmatched: 2. The CDR3 spans 14 residues. Here the CDR3 reads CAISEPGGNTEAFF. CDR3 in DNA: TGTGCCATCAGTGAACCAGGGGGGAACACTGAAGCTTTCTTT.

The V gene is TRBV10-3, the J gene TRBJ2-1, with no clear D. Trimming pared 2 bases from V and 6 bases from J, leaving 5 bases between. Germline loops: CDR1 ENHRY, CDR2 SYGVKD. The CDR3 is 12 residues long. CDR3 sequence reads: CAISEGSNEQFF. The DNA of the CDR3 is TGTGCCATCAGTGAGGGGTCCAATGAGCAGTTCTTC.

This clone was counted a few times. This chain uses TRBV15 with TRBJ1-2, with D perhaps TRBD1 (6 bases). The germline V gene has CDR1 LNHNV and CDR2 YYDKDF (reference sequence). This CDR3 has 13 amino acids. The V end was cut by 3 bases, the J end by 8 bases, with 13 bases between. CDR3 nucleotides: TGTGCCACCAGCAGGGGGGACACCGGGGGCTACACCTTC. Translating gives CATSRGDTGGYTF.

The V and J genes are TRBV5-6 and TRBJ1-6; the match to TRBD1 covers 7 bases. J gave up 5 bases and V 2 bases, and 1 base lay outside the gene matches. Germline CDR1 is SGHDT and CDR2 is YYEEEE. CDR3 length: 14 amino acids. The CDR3 sequence is CASSFGTDNSPLHF. In DNA form, the CDR3 reads TGTGCCAGCAGCTTTGGGACAGATAATTCACCCCTCCACTTT.

The chain employs TRBV5-4 and TRBJ1-6; D remains ambiguous. V lost 4 bases and J lost 9, with 14 bases in between. In germline, CDR1 is SGHNT, CDR2 YYREEE (reference sequence). The CDR3 runs to 14 residues. The CDR3 DNA follows: TGTGCCAGCAGCCAGTCCGGTGGGGTTTCACCCCTCCACTTT. Encoded protein: CASSQSGGVSPLHF.

This clone appeared once. The chain combines TRBV24-1 with TRBJ2-5, with 7 positions matching TRBD1. CDR1 is KGHDR, CDR2 SFDVKD, per germline. The CDR3 is 13 residues long. V dropped 7 bases and J dropped 2; count of bases not matched to a gene: 3. Written as DNA, the CDR3 is TGTGCCACCAGACAGGGGCCGCAAGAGACCCAGTACTTC. It translates to CATRQGPQETQYF.

V usage is TRBV6-1 and J usage is TRBJ1-1; D unclear. V lost 3 bases and J 2 bases, leaving 7 bases between the germline ends. This CDR3 comprises 13 residues. Germline V gene lookup returns CDR1 MNHNS and CDR2 SASEGT. CDR3 DNA sequence: TGTGCCAGCAGTGAGGCCCCAAACACTGAAGCTTTCTTT. The encoded protein is CASSEAPNTEAFF.

The V and J genes are TRBV27 and TRBJ1-5; D is possibly TRBD1 (6 bases). V dropped 6 bases and J dropped 4 bases, with 10 bases sitting between them. CDR1 is MNHEY and CDR2 is SMNVEV in the germline V gene (reference sequence). The CDR3 has 13 amino acids. CDR3 sequence: CASRLQGNQPQHF. CDR3 bases: TGTGCCAGCAGATTACAGGGAAATCAGCCCCAGCATTTT.

The gene calls are TRBV5-4 and TRBJ2-5; D call uncertain. Trimming stripped 0 bases from V and 0 bases from J, with 9 bases between. Germline CDR1 reads SGHNT; CDR2 reads YYREEE (reference sequence). This CDR3 contains 15 residues. The chain's CDR3 is CASSLGNTYQETQYF. The DNA for the CDR3 is TGTGCCAGCAGCTTGGGCAACACGTACCAAGAGACCCAGTACTTC.

The genes are TRBV7-9 and TRBJ1-2; TRBD1 is a possible D gene (5 bases). V was clipped by 4 bases and J by 7 bases, with 19 bases between them. This CDR3 spans 15 amino acids. Per the germline V gene, CDR1 is SEHNR and CDR2 is FQNEAQ (reference sequence). For the CDR3, the DNA is TGTGCCAGCAGCTCCTCCTTAGGACAAACCCTTGGCTACACCTTC. This codes for CASSSSLGQTLGYTF.

This chain links TRBV5-1 with TRBJ2-3; 7 bases line up with TRBD2. The CDR3 is 15 residues long. Looked up from germline, CDR1 is SGHRS and CDR2 is YFSETQ. The trim removed 0 bases at V and 4 bases at J, leaving 5 bases unmatched. The CDR3 is CASSLVAGDADTQYF. In DNA, the CDR3 is TGCGCCAGCAGCTTGGTTGCGGGAGACGCAGATACGCAGTATTTT.